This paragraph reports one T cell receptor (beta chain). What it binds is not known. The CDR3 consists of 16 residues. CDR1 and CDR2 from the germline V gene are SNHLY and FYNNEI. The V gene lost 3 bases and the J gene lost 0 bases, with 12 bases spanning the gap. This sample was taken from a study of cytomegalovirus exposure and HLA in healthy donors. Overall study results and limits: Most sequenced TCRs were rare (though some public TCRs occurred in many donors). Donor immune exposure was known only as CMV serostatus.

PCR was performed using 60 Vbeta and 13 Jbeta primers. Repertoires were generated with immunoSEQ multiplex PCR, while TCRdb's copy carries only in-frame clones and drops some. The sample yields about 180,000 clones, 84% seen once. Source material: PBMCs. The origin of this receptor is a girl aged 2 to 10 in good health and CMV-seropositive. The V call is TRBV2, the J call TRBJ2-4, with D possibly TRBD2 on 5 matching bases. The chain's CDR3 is CASSDGEGLAKNIQYF. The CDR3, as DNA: TGTGCCAGCAGTGATGGTGAGGGATTAGCCAAAAACATTCAGTACTTC.